The next 8 T cell receptor beta chains were all read from a single sample in a study of CD8 T cells in Susac syndrome. RNA amounts of about 0.5 to 1 ug underwent reverse transcription with random hexamers. TCRdb itself ran the immunoSEQ multiplex PCR reads through MiXCR, one entry per CDR3 protein. The sample has over 100,000 distinct CDR3 sequences; roughly 90% are singletons. Sequenced: CD8+ T cells from PBMCs. These receptors were obtained from a human donor in good health.

This chain connects TRBV5-6 to TRBJ2-1, with 11 bases identical to TRBD1. The CDR3 is made up of 15 amino acids. Unmatched junction bases numbered 5, after V lost 3 bases and J lost 6 bases. Germline values: CDR1 SGHDT, CDR2 YYEEEE. DNA for the CDR3: TGTGCCAGCAGCTCGGACAGGGGGCGATCCAATGAGCAGTTCTTC. Translation gives CASSSDRGRSNEQFF.

This chain joins TRBV5-1 and TRBJ2-3, with 8 bases aligning to TRBD2. This CDR3 region has 16 residues. The germline V gene encodes CDR1 SGHRS and CDR2 YFSETQ. V shed 0 bases and J 3 bases; nucleotides not matched to a gene: 6. The CDR3 sequence: CASSLEPPGGTDTQYF. In nucleotides, the CDR3 is TGCGCCAGCAGCTTGGAACCCCCGGGGGGGACAGATACGCAGTATTTT. The variable domain in full, with the rest retrieved from reference TRBV5-1 and TRBJ2-3, is KAGVTQTPRYLIKTRGQQVTLSCSPISGHRSVSWYQQTPGQGLQFLFEYFSETQRNKGNFPGRFSGRQFSNSRSEMNVSTLELGDSALYLCASSLEPPGGTDTQYFGPGTRLTVL.

The gene calls are TRBV10-2 and TRBJ2-7, with no clear D. Germline CDR1 reads WSHSY; CDR2 reads SAAADI. The length of the CDR3 is 12 residues. The V end lost 0 bases, the J end lost 2 bases, and 2 bases lay between the germline ends. In DNA, the CDR3 is TGCGCCAGCAGTGAGTCCCCCTACGAGCAGTACTTC. Translated: CASSESPYEQYF.

The chain has TRBV7-2 and TRBJ2-7; TRBD1 matches at 10 bases. This CDR3 comprises 14 residues. V lost 3 bases and J lost 5; bases outside the gene matches: 4. Germline V gene lookup returns CDR1 SGHTA and CDR2 FQGNSA. The chain's CDR3 is CASSLDRGRDEQYF. CDR3 DNA sequence: TGTGCCAGCAGCTTGGACAGGGGGAGGGACGAGCAGTACTTC. The variable domain in full, completed from reference TRBV7-2 and TRBJ2-7, reads GAGVSQSPSNKVTEKGKDVELRCDPISGHTALYWYRQSLGQGLEFLIYFQGNSAPDKSGLPSDRFSAERTGGSVSTLTIQRTQQEDSAVYLCASSLDRGRDEQYFGPGTRLTVT.

This chain connects TRBV4-2 to TRBJ2-1; D is possibly TRBD2 (5 bases). This CDR3 is 16 amino acids long. Trimming shortened V by 0 bases and J by 4 bases, and 13 bases separated the two germline ends. Germline loops: CDR1 LGHNA, CDR2 YNFKEQ. The CDR3 reads CASSQDPRTEYNEQFF. DNA for the CDR3: TGTGCCAGCAGCCAAGATCCCAGGACTGAGTACAATGAGCAGTTCTTC.

The rearrangement joins TRBV21-1 to TRBJ1-1; TRBD1, the table's D call, was not compared with the DNA. TRBV21-1 is a known pseudogene. This CDR3 spans 17 amino acids. The CDR3: CASSKVQGGTENTEAFF. CDR3 nucleotide sequence: TGTGCCAGCAGCAAAGTCCAGGGGGGCACGGAGAACACTGAAGCTTTCTTT.

The chain combines TRBV19 with TRBJ1-1; D uncertain. The CDR3 has 14 amino acids. Germline-derived CDR1 and CDR2 are LNHDA and SQIVND (reference sequence). Trimming shortened V by 10 bases and J by 1 base, and 16 bases separated the two germline ends. The CDR3: CATQLRTGNTEAFF. In nucleotides, the CDR3 is TGTGCCACCCAATTACGGACGGGGAACACTGAAGCTTTCTTT.

The chain employs TRBV29-1 and TRBJ2-7, with D possibly TRBD1 on 5 matching bases. Between the trimmed V and J ends, which lost 2 bases and 5 bases, there was a span of 13 bases. In germline, CDR1 is SQVTM, CDR2 ANQGSEA. This CDR3 comprises 13 residues. The CDR3 bases are TGCAGCGTTGAATTGTCTCTAGGGGACGAGCAGTACTTC. Its protein is CSVELSLGDEQYF.